Presented here are 27 T cell receptor beta chains from one specimen sequenced in a study of radiotherapy plus CTLA-4 blockade in lung cancer. The method was immunoSEQ multiplex PCR; TCRdb's version includes in-frame clones alone and lacks a portion of them. The sample carries about 70,000 clones, 70% to 80% recorded once. The source material was peripheral blood, sampled from a patient treated with radiotherapy plus ipilimumab. These receptors all come from a human donor with non-small cell lung cancer who had a complete response to radiotherapy plus ipilimumab.

The chain uses TRBV10-3 and TRBJ2-2, with 7 bases that match TRBD1. The CDR3 consists of 16 residues. V trimming: 10 bases; J trimming: 1 base; junction bases outside the gene matches: 12. Germline loops: CDR1 ENHRY, CDR2 SYGVKD. The CDR3 is CASRPSGQKNTGELFF. DNA of the CDR3: TGTGCCAGCCGTCCATCGGGACAGAAGAACACCGGGGAGCTGTTTTTT.

V and J are TRBV7-2 and TRBJ2-7, with D unclear. CDR1 and CDR2 (germline): SGHTA, FQGNSA. The CDR3 runs 14 residues. V gave up 1 base and J gave up 2 bases, with 9 bases separating them. As DNA, the CDR3 is TGTGCCAGCAGCTTAGACGCTCGACCCTACGAGCAGTACTTC. Protein sequence: CASSLDARPYEQYF.

V gene TRBV21-1 combines with J gene TRBJ1-2. TRBV21-1 is tagged as a pseudogene. This CDR3 region has 18 residues. CDR3 loop: CASSKKRAGRTFLCGYTF. The CDR3 DNA follows: TGTGCCAGCAGCAAAAAAAGGGCCGGGAGGACCTTTCTGTGTGGCTACACCTTC.

V and J are TRBV14 and TRBJ2-5, with no clear D. V was cut by 0 bases and J by 7 bases, with 15 bases left in between. Germline V CDR1 and CDR2: SGHDN, FVKESK. The CDR3 consists of 15 residues. The CDR3 nucleotides read TGTGCCAGCAGCCAAGATACGTACTGGCTTGGGACCCAGTACTTC. Translated, it gives CASSQDTYWLGTQYF.

The J gene is TRBJ2-3, the V gene TRBV5-6, with 11 bases lining up with TRBD2. Unmatched junction bases numbered 6, after V lost 9 bases and J lost 3 bases. Per the germline V gene, CDR1 is SGHDT and CDR2 is YYEEEE. The CDR3 is 14 amino acids. CDR3 residues: CATRGLAGTDTQYF. The CDR3 DNA is TGTGCCACCCGAGGACTAGCGGGTACAGATACGCAGTATTTT.

This chain connects TRBV4-3 to TRBJ1-2; D perhaps matches TRBD1 (6 bases). This CDR3 is built from 14 residues. V was clipped by 4 bases and J by 2 bases, with 11 bases between them. Per germline, CDR1 LGHNA and CDR2 YSLEER. The CDR3 region is CASSRGQQNYGYTF. CDR3 coding DNA: TGCGCCAGCAGCCGAGGACAGCAAAACTATGGCTACACCTTC.

Only a few counts were recorded for this clone. The gene calls are TRBV19 and TRBJ2-2; D may be TRBD1 (5 bases). Germline V gives CDR1 LNHDA, CDR2 SQIVND (reference sequence). The CDR3 totals 15 residues. V shed 8 bases and J shed 1 base, with 14 bases lying between them. The CDR3 loop reads CASRAGAVNTGELFF. CDR3 DNA: TGTGCCAGTCGGGCTGGGGCAGTGAACACCGGGGAGCTGTTTTTT.

The V call is TRBV28, the J call TRBJ2-1, with D uncertain. Germline CDR1 reads MDHEN; CDR2 reads SYDVKM. The CDR3 has 15 amino acids. Deletions cut 1 base from V and 5 bases from J, with 12 bases between. The CDR3: CASSLSLLRNNEQFF. The CDR3 DNA follows: TGTGCCAGCAGTTTATCCCTCCTCCGCAACAATGAGCAGTTCTTC.

The chain couples TRBV11-3 to TRBJ1-2; possible D gene TRBD1, 5 bases. From germline, CDR1 is SGHNT and CDR2 YENEEA. This CDR3 region has 12 residues. With 5 bases removed from V and 5 bases from J, the gap between germline ends came to 9 bases. In nucleotides, the CDR3 is TGTGCCAGCAGCCCTGACAGATATGGCTACACCTTC. It translates to CASSPDRYGYTF.

This clone was detected once. The rearrangement uses TRBV5-1 and TRBJ2-1, with a tentative D call TRBD1 (5 bases). The CDR3 has 15 amino acids. In germline, CDR1 is SGHRS, CDR2 YFSETQ. The ends were cut back, 4 bases at V and 7 bases at J, with 18 bases in the middle. The CDR3 loop is CASSPAGAGRNEQFF. The CDR3 DNA follows: TGCGCCAGCAGCCCGGCTGGGGCAGGGCGAAATGAGCAGTTCTTC.

This clone was detected a few times. The genes are TRBV30 and TRBJ2-1, with D possibly called TRBD1 or TRBD2 (6 bases each). CDR1 and CDR2 from the germline V gene are GTSNPN and SVGIG (reference sequence). The V end was cut by 3 bases, the J end by 10 bases, with 19 bases between. The CDR3 covers 14 residues. This chain's CDR3 is CAWRPGASVKEQFF. In nucleotides, the CDR3 is TGTGCCTGGAGGCCGGGGGCGTCGGTCAAGGAGCAGTTCTTC.

In this sample, this clone turned up once. The V and J genes are TRBV9 and TRBJ1-5; D uncertain. The CDR3 extends over 14 amino acids. V gave up 0 bases and J gave up 2 bases, with 6 bases separating them. Germline loops: CDR1 SGDLS, CDR2 YYNGEE. The CDR3 bases are TGTGCCAGCAGCGTAGATGGGGGCAATCAGCCCCAGCATTTT. Amino acids: CASSVDGGNQPQHF.

The rearrangement uses TRBV9 and TRBJ2-5; either TRBD1 or TRBD2 may supply D (5 bases each). In germline, CDR1 is SGDLS, CDR2 YYNGEE. The CDR3 contains 15 residues. The V gene lost 4 bases and the J gene lost 4 bases, with 17 bases spanning the gap. CDR3 coding DNA: TGTGCCAGCAGCTTAAGGCCCGTTGGGGGAGAGACCCAGTACTTC. This codes for CASSLRPVGGETQYF.

This clone was seen once. The rearrangement joins TRBV12-5 to TRBJ2-2, with TRBD1 identical over 10 bases. CDR3 length: 16 residues. Per the germline V gene, CDR1 is LGHNT and CDR2 is FRNRAP. The V gene end was trimmed by 1 base and the J gene end by 3 bases; junction bases not matched to a gene: 2. CDR3 sequence (DNA): TGTGCTAGTGGTTTGGGGGACAGGGGTTACACCGGGGAGCTGTTTTTT. Translation gives CASGLGDRGYTGELFF.

The chain recombines TRBV27 with TRBJ2-1; a weak D match, TRBD2 (5 bases). The germline V gene encodes CDR1 MNHEY and CDR2 SMNVEV (reference sequence). CDR3 length equals 15 residues. Trimming left V 2 bases short and J 2 bases short, with 10 bases between. The CDR3 region is CASSLGETAYNEQFF. The DNA of the CDR3 is TGTGCCAGCAGTTTAGGGGAGACCGCCTACAATGAGCAGTTCTTC.

The chain uses TRBV5-6 and TRBJ1-5, with TRBD1 matching over 10 bases. This CDR3 region has 14 residues. Germline CDR1 and CDR2: SGHDT and YYEEEE. V trimming: 4 bases; J trimming: 4 bases; junction bases outside the gene matches: 2. The CDR3 nucleotides read TGTGCCAGCAGCGCGGACAGGGGGAATCAGCCCCAGCATTTT. Its protein is CASSADRGNQPQHF. Combining the CDR3 with reference TRBV5-6 and TRBJ1-5 gives the whole variable domain DAGVTQSPTHLIKTRGQQVTLRCSPKSGHDTVSWYQQALGQGPQFIFQYYEEEERQRGNFPDRFSGHQFPNYSSELNVNALLLGDSALYLCASSADRGNQPQHFGDGTRLSIL.

The rearrangement links TRBV28 to TRBJ2-2; D could derive from TRBD1 or TRBD2 (6 bases each). This CDR3 contains 14 residues. Looked up from germline, CDR1 is MDHEN and CDR2 is SYDVKM. With 8 bases removed from V and 3 bases from J, the gap between germline ends came to 13 bases. DNA for the CDR3: TGTGCCAGCGTGTGGGGGGCGGACACCGGGGAGCTGTTTTTT. Translated: CASVWGADTGELFF.

The chain recombines TRBV7-8 with TRBJ1-2; 11 bases are a match to TRBD1. The germline gives CDR1 SGHVS, CDR2 FQNEAQ. Losses at the gene ends were 3 bases for V and 4 bases for J; bases not matched to a gene: 4. The CDR3 runs 15 residues. This CDR3 reads CASSFGQGAGYGYTF. CDR3 nucleotides: TGTGCCAGCAGCTTCGGACAGGGGGCGGGCTATGGCTACACCTTC. Full variable domain (outside the CDR3, taken from reference TRBV7-8 and TRBJ1-2): GAGVSQSPRYKVAKRGQDVALRCDPISGHVSLFWYQQALGQGPEFLTYFQNEAQLDKSGLPSDRFFAERPEGSVSTLKIQRTQQEDSAVYLCASSFGQGAGYGYTFGSGTRLTVV.

This rearrangement joins TRBV2 to TRBJ2-2, with 8 bases that match TRBD2. V lost 6 bases to trimming and J lost 1 base; unmatched junction nucleotides: 10. This CDR3 contains 17 residues. Germline values: CDR1 SNHLY, CDR2 FYNNEI. CDR3 protein: CASRGGSGGLNTGELFF. CDR3 DNA sequence: TGTGCCAGCAGAGGGGGGAGCGGGGGCTTGAACACCGGGGAGCTGTTTTTT.

This clone appeared once. This chain links TRBV12-1 with TRBJ2-7; TRBD2 is taken as the D call from the table, unchecked against the DNA. TRBV12-1 is assigned pseudogene status. The CDR3 runs 12 residues. The CDR3 sequence: CASSIGGVEQYV. CDR3 nucleotide sequence: TGTGCCAGCAGCATCGGCGGGGTTGAGCAGTACGTC.

The rearrangement links TRBV19 to TRBJ2-7; D could derive from TRBD1 or TRBD2 (6 bases each). The CDR3 loop spans 14 amino acids. Trimming took 9 bases from V and 3 from J, leaving 18 bases between them. The germline CDR1 and CDR2 sequences are LNHDA and SQIVND (reference sequence). CDR3 in DNA: TGTGCCAGAATACTGGGGGGCAGCGACTACGAGCAGTACTTC. Its translation is CARILGGSDYEQYF. Full variable domain (remainder filled in from reference TRBV19 and TRBJ2-7): DGGITQSPKYLFRKEGQNVTLSCEQNLNHDAMYWYRQDPGQGLRLIYYSQIVNDFQKGDIAEGYSVSREKKESFPLTVTSAQKNPTAFYLCARILGGSDYEQYFGPGTRLTVT.

This clone appeared a few times. The V call is TRBV30, the J call TRBJ2-3, with 7 bases aligning to TRBD2. There are 16 residues in the CDR3. With 3 bases clipped from V and 9 bases from J, the junction kept 18 bases outside the gene matches. Germline CDR1 is GTSNPN and CDR2 is SVGIG (reference sequence). CDR3 nucleotides: TGTGCCTGGAGGGGGCCGAGGACTAGTTATGGTAACACGCAGTATTTT. Its translation is CAWRGPRTSYGNTQYF.

The chain recombines TRBV7-2 with TRBJ2-6; no clear D. Germline V gene data show CDR1 as SGHTA and CDR2 as FQGNSA. This CDR3 has 15 residues. V lost 2 bases and J 3 bases, leaving 8 bases between the germline ends. CDR3 DNA sequence: TGTGCCAGCAGCTTAACGCTTCTTGGGGCCAACGTCCTGACTTTC. Its translation: CASSLTLLGANVLTF.

The chain joins TRBV9 to TRBJ1-1; D gene uncertain. Trimming pared 4 bases from V and 0 bases from J, leaving 10 bases between. Per the germline V gene, CDR1 is SGDLS and CDR2 is YYNGEE. This CDR3 has 14 amino acids. The chain's CDR3 is CASSRTAMNTEAFF. In DNA form, the CDR3 reads TGTGCCAGCAGCAGGACGGCGATGAACACTGAAGCTTTCTTT.

The table lists this clone with a few counts. V gene TRBV7-8 combines with J gene TRBJ2-7; D uncertain. V was clipped by 7 bases and J by 7 bases, with 14 bases between them. Germline CDR1 is SGHVS and CDR2 is FQNEAQ. This CDR3 comprises 12 residues. The CDR3 reads CASTQALGEQYF. CDR3 bases: TGTGCCAGCACCCAGGCGCTCGGGGAGCAGTACTTC. The full variable domain, completed using reference TRBV7-8 and TRBJ2-7, is GAGVSQSPRYKVAKRGQDVALRCDPISGHVSLFWYQQALGQGPEFLTYFQNEAQLDKSGLPSDRFFAERPEGSVSTLKIQRTQQEDSAVYLCASTQALGEQYFGPGTRLTVT.

The table lists this clone with a few counts. The chain recombines TRBV10-3 with TRBJ2-2; D possibly corresponds to TRBD1 (6 bases). The V end lost 3 bases, the J end lost 4 bases, and 15 bases lay between the germline ends. Germline CDR1 is ENHRY and CDR2 is SYGVKD. This CDR3 is 16 amino acids long. CDR3 residues: CAISETQGPATGELFF. CDR3 sequence (DNA): TGTGCCATCAGTGAAACCCAGGGGCCGGCCACCGGGGAGCTGTTTTTT.

This chain links TRBV6-1 with TRBJ2-1, with TRBD2 matching 7 bases. This CDR3 is built from 15 residues. V lost 1 base and J lost 7; bases outside the gene matches: 7. Per the germline V gene, CDR1 is MNHNS and CDR2 is SASEGT. The CDR3, as DNA: TGTGCCAGCAGTGAAGGCCCAGCGGGGTCAAATGAGCAGTTCTTC. The encoded protein is CASSEGPAGSNEQFF.